This T cell receptor beta chain originates from a study of blood T cell repertoires in COVID-19. Study-level information: Sites in the United States, Italy and Spain provided acute and convalescent COVID-19 samples.

Donors were grouped by their self-reported clinical history. Each recovered donor of Cohort 3 presented with two negative PCRs, clearance, or symptom resolution. This CDR3 has 15 residues. The ends were cut back, 3 bases at V and 1 base at J, with 13 bases in the middle. Germline V CDR1 and CDR2: SGHRS, YFSETQ. TCRdb's copy holds only in-frame clones and misses some; the assay was immunoSEQ multiplex PCR. Altogether 250,000 to 350,000 clones are present, 75% to 90% being singletons, with the ten largest covering 2% to 2.5%. The V and J genes are TRBV5-1 and TRBJ1-1; possibly TRBD1 for D (6 bases). This receptor was obtained from a woman between 18 and 29 years old who had recovered from COVID-19. Source material: PBMCs or T cells enriched from blood (not recorded which). CDR3 in DNA: TGCGCCAGCAGCTCAGATCCACAGGGGAACACTGAAGCTTTCTTT. Protein product: CASSSDPQGNTEAFF.